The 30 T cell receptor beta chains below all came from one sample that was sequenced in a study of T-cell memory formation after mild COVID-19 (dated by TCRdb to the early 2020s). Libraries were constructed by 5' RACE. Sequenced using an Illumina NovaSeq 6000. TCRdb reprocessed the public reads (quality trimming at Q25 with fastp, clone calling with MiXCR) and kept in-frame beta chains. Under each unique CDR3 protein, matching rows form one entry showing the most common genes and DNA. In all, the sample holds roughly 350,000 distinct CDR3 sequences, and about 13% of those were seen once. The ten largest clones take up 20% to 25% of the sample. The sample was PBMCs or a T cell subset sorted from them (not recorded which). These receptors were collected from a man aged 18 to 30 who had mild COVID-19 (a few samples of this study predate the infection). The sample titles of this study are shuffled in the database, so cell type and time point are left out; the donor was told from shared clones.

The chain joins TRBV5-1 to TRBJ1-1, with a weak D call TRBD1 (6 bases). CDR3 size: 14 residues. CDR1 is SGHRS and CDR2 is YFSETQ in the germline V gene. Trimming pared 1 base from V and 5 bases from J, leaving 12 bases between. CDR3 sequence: CASSLMTGKTEAFF. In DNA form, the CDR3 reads TGCGCCAGCAGCTTGATGACAGGAAAGACTGAAGCTTTCTTT.

The CDR3 coding sequence is TGTGCCAGCAGTGTGCGGGGGGCGGATGCAGATACGCAGTATTTT. It encodes CASSVRGADADTQYF. The genes are TRBV6-1 and TRBJ2-3; 8 bases fit TRBD2. Germline trimming cut 4 bases from V and 4 bases from J; bases unmatched to any gene: 7. The germline V gene has CDR1 MNHNS and CDR2 SASEGT. This CDR3 is 15 amino acids long.

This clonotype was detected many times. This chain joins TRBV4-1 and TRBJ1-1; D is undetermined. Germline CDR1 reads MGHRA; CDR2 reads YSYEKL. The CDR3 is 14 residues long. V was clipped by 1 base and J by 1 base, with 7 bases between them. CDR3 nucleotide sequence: TGCGCCAGCAGCCAAGGAATAGCGAACACTGAAGCTTTCTTT. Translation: CASSQGIANTEAFF.

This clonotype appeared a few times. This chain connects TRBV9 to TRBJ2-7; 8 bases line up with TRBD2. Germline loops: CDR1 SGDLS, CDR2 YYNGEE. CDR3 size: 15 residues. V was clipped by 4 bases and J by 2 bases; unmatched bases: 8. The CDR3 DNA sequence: TGTGCCAGCAGCCCCGGGGGGGGGATCACCTACGAGCAGTACTTC. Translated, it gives CASSPGGGITYEQYF. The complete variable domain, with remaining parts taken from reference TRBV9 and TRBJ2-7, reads DSGVTQTPKHLITATGQRVTLRCSPRSGDLSVYWYQQSLDQGLQFLIQYYNGEERAKGNILERFSAQQFPDLHSELNLSSLELGDSALYFCASSPGGGITYEQYFGPGTRLTVT.

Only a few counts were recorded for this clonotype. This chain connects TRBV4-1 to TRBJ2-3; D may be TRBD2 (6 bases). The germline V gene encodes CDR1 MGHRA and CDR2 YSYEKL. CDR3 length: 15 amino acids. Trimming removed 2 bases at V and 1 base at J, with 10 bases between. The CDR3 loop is CASSQSPSGTDTQYF. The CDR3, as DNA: TGCGCCAGCAGCCAATCCCCTAGCGGCACAGATACGCAGTATTTT.

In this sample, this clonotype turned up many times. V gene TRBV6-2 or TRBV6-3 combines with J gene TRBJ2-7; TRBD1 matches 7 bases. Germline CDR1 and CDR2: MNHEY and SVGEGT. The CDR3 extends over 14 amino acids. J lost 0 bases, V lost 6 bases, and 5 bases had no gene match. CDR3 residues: CASSPRDSSYEQYF. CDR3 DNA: TGTGCCAGCAGCCCCCGGGACAGCTCCTACGAGCAGTACTTC.

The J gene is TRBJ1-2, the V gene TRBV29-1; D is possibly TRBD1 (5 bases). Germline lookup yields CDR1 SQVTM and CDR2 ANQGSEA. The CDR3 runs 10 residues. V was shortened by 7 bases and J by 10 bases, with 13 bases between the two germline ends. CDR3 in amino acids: CSGGDATYTF. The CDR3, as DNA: TGCAGCGGGGGGGACGCCACCTACACCTTC.

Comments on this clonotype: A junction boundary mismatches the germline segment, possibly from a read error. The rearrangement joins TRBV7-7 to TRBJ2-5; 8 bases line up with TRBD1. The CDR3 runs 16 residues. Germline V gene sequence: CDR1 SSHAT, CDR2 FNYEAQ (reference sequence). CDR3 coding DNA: TGTGCTAGCAGCCAGACCCTAACAGGGGGGATGGAGACCCAGTACTTC. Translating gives CASSQTLTGGMETQYF.

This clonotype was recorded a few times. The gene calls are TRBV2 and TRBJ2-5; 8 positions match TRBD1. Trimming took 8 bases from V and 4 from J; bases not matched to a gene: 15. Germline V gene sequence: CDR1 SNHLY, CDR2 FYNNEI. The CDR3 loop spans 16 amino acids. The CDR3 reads CASEETDRGGGETQYF. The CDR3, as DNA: TGTGCCAGCGAAGAAACTGACAGGGGAGGAGGAGAGACCCAGTACTTC.

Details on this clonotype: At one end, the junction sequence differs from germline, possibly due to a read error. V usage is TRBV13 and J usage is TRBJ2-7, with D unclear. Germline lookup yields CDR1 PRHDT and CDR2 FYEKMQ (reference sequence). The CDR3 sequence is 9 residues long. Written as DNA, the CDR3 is TGTGCCAGCAGTTGGAGTCTTTATTTC. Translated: CASSWSLYF.

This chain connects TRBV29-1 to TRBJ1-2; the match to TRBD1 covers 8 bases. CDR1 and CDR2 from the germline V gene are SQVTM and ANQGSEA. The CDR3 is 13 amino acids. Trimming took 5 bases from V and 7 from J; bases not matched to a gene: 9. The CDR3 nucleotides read TGCAGCGTTCAGGACAGGGCCGTTGGTGGCTACACCTTC. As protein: CSVQDRAVGGYTF.

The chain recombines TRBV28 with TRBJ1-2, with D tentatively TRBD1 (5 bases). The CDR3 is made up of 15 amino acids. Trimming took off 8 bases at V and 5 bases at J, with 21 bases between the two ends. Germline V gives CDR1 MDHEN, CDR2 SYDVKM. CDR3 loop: CASAYRIGGFYGYTF. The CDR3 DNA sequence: TGTGCCAGCGCCTACCGGATCGGGGGATTTTATGGCTACACCTTC.

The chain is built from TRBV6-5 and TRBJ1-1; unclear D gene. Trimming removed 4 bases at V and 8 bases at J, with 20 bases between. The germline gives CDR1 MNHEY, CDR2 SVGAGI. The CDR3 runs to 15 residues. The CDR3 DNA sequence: TGTGCCAGCAGTTCCGCAGGAGGCGGCAAATCAGAAGCTTTCTTT. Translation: CASSSAGGGKSEAFF.

The CDR3 loop reads CASSRPLDRISSYNEQFF. The CDR3 DNA sequence: TGCGCCAGCAGCCGACCATTGGACAGAATTAGCTCCTACAATGAGCAGTTCTTC. The V and J genes are TRBV5-1 and TRBJ2-1; TRBD1 might be the D (6 bases). Trimming took 4 bases from V and 0 from J, leaving 20 bases between them. Germline CDR1 reads SGHRS; CDR2 reads YFSETQ. The CDR3 extends over 18 amino acids.

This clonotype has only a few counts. This CDR3 is CASSEWWLGGDEQFF. CDR3 coding DNA: TGTGCCAGCAGTGAATGGTGGCTCGGGGGGGATGAGCAGTTCTTC. J is TRBJ2-1 and V is TRBV25-1, with 8 bases lining up with TRBD2. The junction had 7 bases not matched to a gene; V was cut back by 1 base and J by 8 bases. Germline CDR1 is MGHDK and CDR2 is SYGVNS. The CDR3 sequence is 15 residues long.

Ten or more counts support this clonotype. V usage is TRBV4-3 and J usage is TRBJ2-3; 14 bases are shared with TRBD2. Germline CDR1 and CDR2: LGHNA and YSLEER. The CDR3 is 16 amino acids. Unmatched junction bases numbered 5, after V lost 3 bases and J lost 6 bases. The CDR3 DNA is TGCGCCAGCAGCCAGGCGGGACTAGCGGGGGATGATACGCAGTATTTT. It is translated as CASSQAGLAGDDTQYF.

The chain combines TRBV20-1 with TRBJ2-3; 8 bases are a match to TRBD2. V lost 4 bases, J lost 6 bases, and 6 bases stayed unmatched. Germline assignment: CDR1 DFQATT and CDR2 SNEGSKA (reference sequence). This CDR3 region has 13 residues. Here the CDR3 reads CSATGGGRDTQYF. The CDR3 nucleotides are TGCAGTGCTACTGGCGGGGGGAGGGATACGCAGTATTTT.

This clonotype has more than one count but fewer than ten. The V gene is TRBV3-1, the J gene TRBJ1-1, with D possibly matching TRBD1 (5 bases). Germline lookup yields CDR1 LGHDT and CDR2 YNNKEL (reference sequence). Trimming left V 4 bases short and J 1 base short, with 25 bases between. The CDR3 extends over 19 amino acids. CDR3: CASSLRGLTAVRKNTEAFF. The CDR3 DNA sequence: TGTGCCAGCAGCCTAAGGGGTCTCACGGCCGTCAGGAAGAACACTGAAGCTTTCTTT.

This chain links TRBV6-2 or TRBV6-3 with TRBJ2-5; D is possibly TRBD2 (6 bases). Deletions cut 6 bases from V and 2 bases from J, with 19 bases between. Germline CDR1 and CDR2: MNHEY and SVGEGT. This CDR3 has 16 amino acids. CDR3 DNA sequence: TGTGCCAGCAGCCGAACTTGGGGAGGACGGCAAGAGACCCAGTACTTC. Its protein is CASSRTWGGRQETQYF.

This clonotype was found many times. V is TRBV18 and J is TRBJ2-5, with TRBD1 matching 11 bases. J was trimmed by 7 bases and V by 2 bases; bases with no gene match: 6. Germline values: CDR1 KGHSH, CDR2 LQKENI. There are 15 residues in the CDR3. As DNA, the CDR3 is TGTGCCAGCTCACCAAGTGGACAGGGGGCCGCGACCCAGTACTTC. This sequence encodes CASSPSGQGAATQYF.

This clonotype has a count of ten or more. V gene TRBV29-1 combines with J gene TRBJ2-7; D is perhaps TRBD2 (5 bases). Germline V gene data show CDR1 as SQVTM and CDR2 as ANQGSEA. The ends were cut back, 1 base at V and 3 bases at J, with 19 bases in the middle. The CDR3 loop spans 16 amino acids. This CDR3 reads CSVEGSDNSRDYEQYF. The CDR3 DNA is TGCAGCGTTGAAGGGTCAGACAATTCCCGGGACTACGAGCAGTACTTC.

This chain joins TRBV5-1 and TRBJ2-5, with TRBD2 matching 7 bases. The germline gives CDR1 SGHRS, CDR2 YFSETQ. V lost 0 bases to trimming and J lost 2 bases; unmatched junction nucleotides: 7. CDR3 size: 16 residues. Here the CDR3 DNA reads TGCGCCAGCAGCTTGGGAGTCTCGGGGGGACAAGAGACCCAGTACTTC. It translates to CASSLGVSGGQETQYF.

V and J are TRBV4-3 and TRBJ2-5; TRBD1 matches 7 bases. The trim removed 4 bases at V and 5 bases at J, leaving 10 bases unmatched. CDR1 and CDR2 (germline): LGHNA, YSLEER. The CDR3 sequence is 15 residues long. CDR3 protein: CASSPEGAGYETQYF. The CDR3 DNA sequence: TGCGCCAGCAGCCCTGAGGGGGCAGGCTACGAGACCCAGTACTTC.

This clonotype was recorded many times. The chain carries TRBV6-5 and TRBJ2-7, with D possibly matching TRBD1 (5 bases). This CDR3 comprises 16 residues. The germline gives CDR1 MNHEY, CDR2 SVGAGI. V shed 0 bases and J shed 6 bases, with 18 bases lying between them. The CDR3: CASSYSVQERPPEQYF. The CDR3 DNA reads TGTGCCAGCAGTTACTCGGTACAGGAGAGACCACCCGAGCAGTACTTC.

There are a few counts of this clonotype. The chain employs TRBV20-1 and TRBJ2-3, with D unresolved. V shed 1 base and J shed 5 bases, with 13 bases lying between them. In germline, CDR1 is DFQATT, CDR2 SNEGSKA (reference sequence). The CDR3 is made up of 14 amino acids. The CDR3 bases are TGCAGTGCTAGAGCCCTCCGGAGAGGAGATACGCAGTATTTT. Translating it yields CSARALRRGDTQYF.

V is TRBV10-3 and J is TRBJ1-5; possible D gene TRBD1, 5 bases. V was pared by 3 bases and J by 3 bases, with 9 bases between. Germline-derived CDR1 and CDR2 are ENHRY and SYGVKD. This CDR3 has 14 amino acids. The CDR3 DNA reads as TGTGCCATCAGTGACCCCAGGGACAATCAGCCCCAGCATTTT. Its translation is CAISDPRDNQPQHF.

In DNA, the CDR3 is TGTGCCAGCAGTGTCAGGGGAGGGGACACTGAAGCTTTCTTT. It yields the protein CASSVRGGDTEAFF. The V gene is TRBV6-5, the J gene TRBJ1-1, with D possibly being TRBD1 (6 bases). Trimming took 5 bases from V and 3 from J, leaving 13 bases between them. There are 14 residues in the CDR3. Germline CDR1 and CDR2: MNHEY and SVGAGI.

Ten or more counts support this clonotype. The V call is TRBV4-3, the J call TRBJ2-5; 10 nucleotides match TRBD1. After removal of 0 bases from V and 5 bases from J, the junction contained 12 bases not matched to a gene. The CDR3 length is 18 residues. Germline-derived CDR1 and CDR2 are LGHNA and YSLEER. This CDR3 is CASSQEGPPTGGWETQYF. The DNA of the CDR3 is TGCGCCAGCAGCCAAGAAGGGCCCCCGACAGGGGGCTGGGAGACCCAGTACTTC.

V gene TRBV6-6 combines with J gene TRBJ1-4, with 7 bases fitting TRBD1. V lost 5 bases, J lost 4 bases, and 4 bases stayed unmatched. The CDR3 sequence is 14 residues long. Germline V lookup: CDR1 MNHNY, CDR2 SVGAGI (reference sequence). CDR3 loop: CASSGTELNEKLFF. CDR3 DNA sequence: TGTGCCAGCAGTGGGACAGAGCTTAATGAAAAACTGTTTTTT.

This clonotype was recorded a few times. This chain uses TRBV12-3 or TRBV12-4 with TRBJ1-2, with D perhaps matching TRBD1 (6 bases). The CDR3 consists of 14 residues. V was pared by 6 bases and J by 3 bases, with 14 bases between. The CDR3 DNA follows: TGTGCCAGCAGGTTAAGGGGGTATGACTATGGCTACACCTTC. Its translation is CASRLRGYDYGYTF.